This TCR beta chain was captured by sequencing in a study of glioma-infiltrating T cells. Using RNA template, CDR3s of TCR alpha and beta were amplified with iRepertoire arm-PCR. Input was about 85-400 ng of tissue mRNA or PBMC total RNA. From the multiplex PCR reads, TCRdb called clonotypes with MiXCR, one entry per CDR3 protein. The profile covers more than 110,000 distinct CDR3 sequences, with roughly 43% appearing a single time and over 15% taken by the ten largest. Study outcomes and limitations: Non-neoplastic patients had below-expected tissue-blood divergence, while all gliomas exceeded expectation. Only very few CDR3 sequences appeared in both tissue and blood.

Germline assignment: CDR1 DFQATT and CDR2 SNEGSKA (reference sequence). The CDR3 length is 15 residues. With V trimmed by 4 bases and J by 4 bases, 6 bases remained unmatched. This clonotype was observed a handful of times. What it binds is not known. The chain combines TRBV20-1 with TRBJ2-1, with 11 positions matching TRBD2. The TCR sequence derives from a human donor with low-grade glioma or glioblastoma, undergoing nonglioma brain surgery, or in good health (not recorded which). The sequencing input was glioma tissue, nonneoplastic brain tissue, or PBMCs (not recorded which). The CDR3 protein is CSATPGLAVYNEQFF. The DNA of the CDR3 is TGCAGTGCTACACCGGGACTAGCGGTTTACAATGAGCAGTTCTTC.